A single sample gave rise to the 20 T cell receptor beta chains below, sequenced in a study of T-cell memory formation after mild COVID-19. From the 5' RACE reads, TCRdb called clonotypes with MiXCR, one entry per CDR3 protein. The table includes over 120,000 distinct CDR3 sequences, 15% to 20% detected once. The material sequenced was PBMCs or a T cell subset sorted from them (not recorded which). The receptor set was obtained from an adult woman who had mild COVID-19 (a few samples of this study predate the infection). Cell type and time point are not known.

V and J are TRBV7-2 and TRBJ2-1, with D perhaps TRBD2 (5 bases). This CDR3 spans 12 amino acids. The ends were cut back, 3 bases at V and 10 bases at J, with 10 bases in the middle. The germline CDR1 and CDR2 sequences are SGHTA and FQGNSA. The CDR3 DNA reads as TGTGCCAGCAGCTTTCGGGGTTCGGAGCAGTTCTTC. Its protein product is CASSFRGSEQFF.

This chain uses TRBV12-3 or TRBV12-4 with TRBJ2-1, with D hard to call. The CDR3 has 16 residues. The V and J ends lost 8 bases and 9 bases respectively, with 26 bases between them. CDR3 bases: TGTGCCAGCGGCGTGGTGCGTGACGGACCGCCAAGTGAGCAGTTCTTC. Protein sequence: CASGVVRDGPPSEQFF.

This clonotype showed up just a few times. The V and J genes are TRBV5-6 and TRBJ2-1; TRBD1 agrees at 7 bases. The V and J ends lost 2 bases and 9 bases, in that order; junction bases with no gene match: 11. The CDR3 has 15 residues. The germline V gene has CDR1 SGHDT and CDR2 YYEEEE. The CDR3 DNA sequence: TGTGCCAGCAGCTTTCGAGACAGGGAAGGGGCTGAGCAGTTCTTC. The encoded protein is CASSFRDREGAEQFF.

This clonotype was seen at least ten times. DNA of the CDR3: TGCAGCGTTGCAAATTCCTACGAGCAGTACTTC. Translation: CSVANSYEQYF. The chain joins TRBV29-1 to TRBJ2-7; D is ambiguous. Germline CDR1 is SQVTM and CDR2 is ANQGSEA. The V gene lost 4 bases and the J gene lost 1 base, with 5 bases spanning the gap. The CDR3 loop spans 11 amino acids.

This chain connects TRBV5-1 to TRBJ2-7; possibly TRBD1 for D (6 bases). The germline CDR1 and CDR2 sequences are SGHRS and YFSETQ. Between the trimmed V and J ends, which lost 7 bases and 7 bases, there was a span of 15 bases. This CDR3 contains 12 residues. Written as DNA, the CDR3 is TGCGCCAGCCAACATACAGGGATGGAGCAGTACTTC. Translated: CASQHTGMEQYF.

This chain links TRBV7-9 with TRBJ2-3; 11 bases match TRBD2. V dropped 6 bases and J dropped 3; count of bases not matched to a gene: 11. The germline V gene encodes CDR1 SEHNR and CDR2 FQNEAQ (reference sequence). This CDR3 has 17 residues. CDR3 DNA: TGTGCCAGCAGTCCCCACCAGAGACTAGCGGGAACAGATACGCAGTATTTT. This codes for CASSPHQRLAGTDTQYF. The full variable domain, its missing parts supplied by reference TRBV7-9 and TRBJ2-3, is DTGVSQNPRHKITKRGQNVTFRCDPISEHNRLYWYRQTLGQGPEFLTYFQNEAQLEKSRLLSDRFSAERPKGSFSTLEIQRTEQGDSAMYLCASSPHQRLAGTDTQYFGPGTRLTVL.

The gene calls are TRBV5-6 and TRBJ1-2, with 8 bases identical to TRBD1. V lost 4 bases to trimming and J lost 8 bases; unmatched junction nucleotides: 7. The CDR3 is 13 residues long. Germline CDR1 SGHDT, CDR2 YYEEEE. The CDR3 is CASSQDRDEGYTF. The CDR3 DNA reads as TGTGCCAGCAGCCAGGACAGGGATGAAGGCTACACCTTC.

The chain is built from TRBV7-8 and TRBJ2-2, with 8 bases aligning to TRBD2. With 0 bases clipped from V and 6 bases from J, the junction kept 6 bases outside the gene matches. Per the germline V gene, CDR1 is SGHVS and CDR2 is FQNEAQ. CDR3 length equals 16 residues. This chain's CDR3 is CASSLASPAGAGELFF. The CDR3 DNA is TGTGCCAGCAGCTTAGCCTCCCCAGCGGGAGCCGGGGAGCTGTTTTTT.

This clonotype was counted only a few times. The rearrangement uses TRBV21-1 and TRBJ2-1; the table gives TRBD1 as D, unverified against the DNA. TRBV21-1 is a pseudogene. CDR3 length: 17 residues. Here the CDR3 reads CASSRRTLSSSYNEQFF. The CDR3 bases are TGTGCCAGCAGCCGGCGGACCCTCTCCAGCTCCTACAATGAGCAGTTCTTC.

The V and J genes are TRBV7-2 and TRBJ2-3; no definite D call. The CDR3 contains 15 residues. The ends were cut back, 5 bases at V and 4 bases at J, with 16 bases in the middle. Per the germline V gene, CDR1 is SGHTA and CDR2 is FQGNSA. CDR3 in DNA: TGTGCCAGCAGCCCCCCCAACTTCTCTCCAGATACGCAGTATTTT. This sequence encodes CASSPPNFSPDTQYF.

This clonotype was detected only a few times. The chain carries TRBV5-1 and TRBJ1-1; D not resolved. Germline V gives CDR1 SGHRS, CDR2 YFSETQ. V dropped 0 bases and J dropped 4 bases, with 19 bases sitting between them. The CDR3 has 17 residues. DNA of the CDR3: TGCGCCAGCAGCTTGGGGGCCCCCGGACGGGCCAGCACTGAAGCTTTCTTT. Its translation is CASSLGAPGRASTEAFF.

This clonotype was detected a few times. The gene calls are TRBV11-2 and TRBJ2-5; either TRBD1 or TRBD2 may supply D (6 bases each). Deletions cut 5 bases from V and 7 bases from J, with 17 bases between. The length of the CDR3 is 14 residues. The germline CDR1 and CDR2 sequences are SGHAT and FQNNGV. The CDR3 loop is CASSDRRVHRTQYF. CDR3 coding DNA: TGTGCCAGCAGCGACAGGAGGGTCCATCGGACCCAGTACTTC.

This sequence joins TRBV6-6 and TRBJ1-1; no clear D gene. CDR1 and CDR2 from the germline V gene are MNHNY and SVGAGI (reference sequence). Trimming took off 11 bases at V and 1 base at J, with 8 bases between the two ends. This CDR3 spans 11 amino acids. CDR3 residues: CAVNGNTEAFF. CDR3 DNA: TGTGCCGTCAATGGGAACACTGAAGCTTTCTTT.

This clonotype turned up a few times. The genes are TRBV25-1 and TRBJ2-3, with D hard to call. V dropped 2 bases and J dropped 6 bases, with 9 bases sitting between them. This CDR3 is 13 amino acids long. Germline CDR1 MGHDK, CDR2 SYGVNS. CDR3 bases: TGTGCCAGCAGTGAACATGGTCGGGATACGCAGTATTTT. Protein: CASSEHGRDTQYF.

As DNA, the CDR3 is TGTGCCAGCAGTTATCTCCGCACAGATACGCAGTATTTT. It codes for CASSYLRTDTQYF. The chain has TRBV12-3 or TRBV12-4 and TRBJ2-3, with D unclear. The V end lost 4 bases, the J end lost 1 base, and 6 bases lay between the germline ends. CDR3 length equals 13 residues.

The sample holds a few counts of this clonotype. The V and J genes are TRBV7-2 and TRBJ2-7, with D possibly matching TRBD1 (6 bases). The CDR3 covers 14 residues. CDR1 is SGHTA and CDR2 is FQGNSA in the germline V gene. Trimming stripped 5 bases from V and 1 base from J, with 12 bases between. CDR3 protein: CASSPGTPSYEQYF. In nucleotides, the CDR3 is TGTGCCAGCAGCCCAGGGACACCTTCCTACGAGCAGTACTTC. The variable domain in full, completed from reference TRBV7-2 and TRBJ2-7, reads GAGVSQSPSNKVTEKGKDVELRCDPISGHTALYWYRQSLGQGLEFLIYFQGNSAPDKSGLPSDRFSAERTGGSVSTLTIQRTQQEDSAVYLCASSPGTPSYEQYFGPGTRLTVT.

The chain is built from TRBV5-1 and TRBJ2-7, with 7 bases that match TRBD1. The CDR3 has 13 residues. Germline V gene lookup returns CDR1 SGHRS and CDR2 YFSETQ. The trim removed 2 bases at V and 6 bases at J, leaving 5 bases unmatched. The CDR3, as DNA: TGCGCCAGCAGCTTACAGGGGTATGGCGAGCAGTACTTC. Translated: CASSLQGYGEQYF.

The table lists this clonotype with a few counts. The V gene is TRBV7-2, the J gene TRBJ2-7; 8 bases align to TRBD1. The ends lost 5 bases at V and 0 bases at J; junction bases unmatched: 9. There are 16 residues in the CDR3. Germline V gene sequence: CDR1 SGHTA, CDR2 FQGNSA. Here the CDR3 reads CASSARQGPTSYEQYF. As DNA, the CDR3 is TGTGCCAGCAGCGCGAGACAGGGGCCTACCTCCTACGAGCAGTACTTC.

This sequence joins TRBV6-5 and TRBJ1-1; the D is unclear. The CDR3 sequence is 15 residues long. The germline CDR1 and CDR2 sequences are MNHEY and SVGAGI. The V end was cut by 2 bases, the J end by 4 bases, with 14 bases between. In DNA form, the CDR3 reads TGTGCCAGCAGTTACGGTCGCACCGGGAGCACTGAAGCTTTCTTT. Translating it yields CASSYGRTGSTEAFF.

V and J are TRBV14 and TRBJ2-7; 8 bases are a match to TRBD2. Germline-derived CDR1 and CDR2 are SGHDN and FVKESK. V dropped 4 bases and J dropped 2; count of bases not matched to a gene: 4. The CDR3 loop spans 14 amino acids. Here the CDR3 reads CASSLPGLAYEQYF. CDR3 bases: TGTGCCAGCAGCCTCCCGGGACTAGCCTACGAGCAGTACTTC.